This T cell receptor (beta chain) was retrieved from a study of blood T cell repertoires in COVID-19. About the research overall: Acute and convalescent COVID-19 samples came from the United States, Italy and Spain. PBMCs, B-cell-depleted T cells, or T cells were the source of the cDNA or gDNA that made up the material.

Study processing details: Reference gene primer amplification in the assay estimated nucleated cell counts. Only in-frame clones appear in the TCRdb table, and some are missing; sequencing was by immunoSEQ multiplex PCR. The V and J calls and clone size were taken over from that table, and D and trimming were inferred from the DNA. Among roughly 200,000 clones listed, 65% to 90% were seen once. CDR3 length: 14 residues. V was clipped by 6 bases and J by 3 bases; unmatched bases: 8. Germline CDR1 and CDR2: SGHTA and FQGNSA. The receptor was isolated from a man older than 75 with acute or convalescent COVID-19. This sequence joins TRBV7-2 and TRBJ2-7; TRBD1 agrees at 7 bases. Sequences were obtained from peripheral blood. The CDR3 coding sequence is TGTGCCAGCAGGGTTGGGACAGCCAGCTACGAGCAGTACGTC. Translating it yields CASRVGTASYEQYV.